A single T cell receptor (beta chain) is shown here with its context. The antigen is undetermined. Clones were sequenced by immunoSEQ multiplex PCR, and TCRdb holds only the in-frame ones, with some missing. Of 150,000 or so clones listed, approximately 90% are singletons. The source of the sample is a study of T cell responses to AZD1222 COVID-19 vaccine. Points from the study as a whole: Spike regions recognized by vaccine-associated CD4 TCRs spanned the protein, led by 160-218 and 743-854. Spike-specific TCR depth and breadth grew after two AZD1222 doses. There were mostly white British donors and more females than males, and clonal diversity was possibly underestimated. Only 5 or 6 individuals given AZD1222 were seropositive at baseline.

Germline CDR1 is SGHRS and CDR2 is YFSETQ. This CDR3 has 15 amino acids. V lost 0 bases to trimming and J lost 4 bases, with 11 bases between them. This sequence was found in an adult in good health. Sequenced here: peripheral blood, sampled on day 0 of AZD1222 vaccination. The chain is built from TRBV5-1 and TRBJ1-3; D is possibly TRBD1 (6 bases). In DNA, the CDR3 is TGCGCCAGCAGCTTGGTACAGGGAGCCGGAAACACCATATATTTT. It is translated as CASSLVQGAGNTIYF.